These 21 T cell receptor beta chains share one sample of origin, sequenced in a study of blood T cells in healthy people across ages. Primed by a sample-barcoded 5' primer and a J-beta primer mix, a second PCR proceeded for about 6 to 12 cycles. TCRdb redid the calling of the 5' RACE reads with MiXCR, one entry per CDR3 protein. This repertoire shows under 2 million distinct CDR3 sequences, roughly 32% found once; its top ten account for approximately 10%. Sequenced material: blood. The receptor set was obtained from a woman between 25 and 40 years old in good health.

Only a few counts were recorded for this clonotype. This chain uses TRBV7-2 with TRBJ2-1; TRBD2 matches 10 bases. Germline V lookup: CDR1 SGHTA, CDR2 FQGNSA. The J segment lost 9 bases and the V segment lost 5 bases, leaving 13 bases of the junction unmatched. The CDR3 contains 16 residues. The DNA for the CDR3 is TGTGCCAGCAGCCGAACCACTAGCGGGATGATGGGTGAGCAGTTCTTC. It codes for CASSRTTSGMMGEQFF.

This chain connects TRBV12-3 or TRBV12-4 to TRBJ2-3, with TRBD1 matching 10 bases. V trimming: 6 bases; J trimming: 3 bases; junction bases outside the gene matches: 6. CDR3 length: 15 residues. The chain's CDR3 is CASRGKDRGTDTQYF. In nucleotides, the CDR3 is TGTGCCAGCAGGGGAAAGGACAGGGGGACAGATACGCAGTATTTT.

This clonotype has a single count. Being one base from a much bigger clone, this may be a read error. The V gene is TRBV20-1, the J gene TRBJ2-3; D unclear. The V gene's germline CDR1 is DFQATT and CDR2 SNEGSKA (reference sequence). V dropped 6 bases and J dropped 2 bases, with 15 bases sitting between them. This CDR3 comprises 14 residues. The CDR3 DNA reads TGCAGTGCAAGGATAGTGGGCCTCACAGATACGCAGTATTTT. It is translated as CSARIVGLTDTQYF.

The chain carries TRBV28 and TRBJ1-1, with no clear D. Deletions cut 8 bases from V and 4 bases from J, with 14 bases between. CDR3 length: 13 residues. Germline-derived CDR1 and CDR2 are MDHEN and SYDVKM. CDR3 coding DNA: TGTGCCAGCTCCCTGAAATTGGGCACTGAAGCTTTCTTT. Translated: CASSLKLGTEAFF.

This clonotype has more than one count but fewer than ten. The V gene is TRBV28, the J gene TRBJ2-6, with 7 bases fitting TRBD1. Germline CDR1 MDHEN, CDR2 SYDVKM. V trimming: 6 bases; J trimming: 2 bases; junction bases outside the gene matches: 10. CDR3 length: 17 amino acids. CDR3 nucleotide sequence: TGTGCCAGCAGAGATCCAACAGGGGCACCTGGGGCCAACGTCCTGACTTTC. The encoded protein is CASRDPTGAPGANVLTF.

This clonotype was detected once. The chain carries TRBV20-1 and TRBJ1-2; 8 nucleotides align to TRBD1. J was trimmed by 3 bases and V by 3 bases; bases with no gene match: 6. Germline assignment: CDR1 DFQATT and CDR2 SNEGSKA (reference sequence). This CDR3 comprises 14 residues. The CDR3 protein is CSASPDRGDYGYTF. For the CDR3, the DNA is TGCAGTGCTAGCCCCGACAGGGGAGACTATGGCTACACCTTC.

This clonotype was seen more than once but under ten times. The rearrangement links TRBV20-1 to TRBJ2-7; 10 positions match TRBD2. Trimming took 5 bases from V and 4 from J; bases not matched to a gene: 11. CDR1 and CDR2 from the germline V gene are DFQATT and SNEGSKA (reference sequence). The CDR3 runs to 15 residues. The CDR3 protein is CSAPHQASGSYEQYF. The DNA of the CDR3 is TGCAGTGCTCCTCACCAGGCTAGCGGGAGTTACGAGCAGTACTTC.

This clonotype was seen ten or more times. As DNA, the CDR3 is TGCAGTGCTACACCCGGGACTAGCGGGAGCTACAATGAGCAGTTCTTC. Its translation is CSATPGTSGSYNEQFF. This chain joins TRBV20-1 and TRBJ2-1, with 14 bases matching TRBD2. Germline V CDR1 and CDR2: DFQATT, SNEGSKA (reference sequence). V was clipped by 4 bases and J by 3 bases; unmatched bases: 5. CDR3 length: 16 amino acids.

This clonotype was found a few times. This chain links TRBV20-1 with TRBJ2-1, with a possible D match to TRBD1 (6 bases). The germline gives CDR1 DFQATT, CDR2 SNEGSKA (reference sequence). The V gene lost 0 bases and the J gene lost 10 bases, with 16 bases spanning the gap. CDR3 length equals 14 residues. The CDR3 DNA sequence: TGCAGTGCTAGAGATTTCCACCCCAGGGGAGAGCAGTTCTTC. Translation gives CSARDFHPRGEQFF.

This clonotype has at least ten counts. This sequence joins TRBV15 and TRBJ2-3; D is undetermined. The CDR3 is 14 residues long. From germline, CDR1 is LNHNV and CDR2 YYDKDF (reference sequence). V was trimmed by 0 bases and J by 1 base, leaving 5 bases between them. The CDR3 region has the DNA TGTGCCACCAGCAGAGATAGGGGCACAGATACGCAGTATTTT. As protein: CATSRDRGTDTQYF.

This chain links TRBV6-5 with TRBJ2-7, with TRBD2 matching 8 bases. With 5 bases clipped from V and 3 bases from J, the junction kept 9 bases outside the gene matches. Germline values: CDR1 MNHEY, CDR2 SVGAGI. This CDR3 spans 15 amino acids. The DNA for the CDR3 is TGTGCCAGCAGTCCCCGATCGGGAGGGGTCTACGAGCAGTACTTC. It specifies CASSPRSGGVYEQYF.

CDR3 DNA sequence: TGCAGTGCTAGAGGGAACTCCGAGCAGTACTTC. Translating it yields CSARGNSEQYF. The chain joins TRBV20-1 to TRBJ2-7, with D unclear. Germline lookup yields CDR1 DFQATT and CDR2 SNEGSKA (reference sequence). Trimming shortened V by 1 base and J by 6 bases, and 7 bases separated the two germline ends. CDR3 length: 11 residues.

V is TRBV12-5 and J is TRBJ1-1, with D possibly TRBD1 on 6 matching bases. Germline lookup yields CDR1 LGHNT and CDR2 FRNRAP. CDR3 length: 15 amino acids. The germline V and J ends were trimmed by 0 bases and 4 bases, with 12 bases remaining between them. The CDR3 region is CASGLVQGGLTEAFF. The CDR3 nucleotides are TGTGCTAGTGGTTTGGTACAAGGGGGACTCACTGAAGCTTTCTTT.

This clonotype was observed a few times. The rearrangement links TRBV27 to TRBJ2-7, with 8 bases fitting TRBD2. CDR3 size: 13 residues. Germline-derived CDR1 and CDR2 are MNHEY and SMNVEV (reference sequence). V trimming: 8 bases; J trimming: 2 bases; junction bases outside the gene matches: 5. Written as DNA, the CDR3 is TGTGCCAGCGGGAGCGGGAGTCCCTACGAGCAGTACTTC. Translating gives CASGSGSPYEQYF.

The chain recombines TRBV6-2 or TRBV6-3 with TRBJ2-7; 7 nucleotides align to TRBD1. V gave up 8 bases and J gave up 3 bases; unmatched junction bases: 7. CDR3 length: 13 amino acids. Germline CDR1 MNHEY, CDR2 SVGEGT. The CDR3 loop is CASCGTVLYEQYF. The CDR3 DNA follows: TGTGCCAGCTGTGGGACAGTTCTCTACGAGCAGTACTTC.

The chain carries TRBV6-6 and TRBJ1-1, with 7 nucleotides matching TRBD1. The CDR3 is 17 amino acids. Germline lookup yields CDR1 MNHNY and CDR2 SVGAGI (reference sequence). V dropped 3 bases and J dropped 3; count of bases not matched to a gene: 13. The CDR3 loop is CASSYPYLWTGHTEAFF. CDR3 DNA sequence: TGTGCCAGCAGTTATCCCTACCTTTGGACAGGCCACACTGAAGCTTTCTTT.

The CDR3 bases are TGTGCCAGCAGTCCTACGACTAGCGTGGAAGAGCAGTACTTC. Translated: CASSPTTSVEEQYF. The V call is TRBV27, the J call TRBJ2-5; 8 bases match TRBD2. The CDR3 is made up of 14 amino acids. In germline, CDR1 is MNHEY, CDR2 SMNVEV (reference sequence). Trimming removed 5 bases from V and 11 bases from J; junction bases left unmatched: 13.

In this sample, this clonotype turned up a few times. The chain has TRBV2 and TRBJ2-5, with 7 nucleotides matching TRBD1. With 8 bases clipped from V and 2 bases from J, the junction kept 8 bases outside the gene matches. This CDR3 spans 14 amino acids. CDR1 is SNHLY, CDR2 FYNNEI, per germline. As DNA, the CDR3 is TGTGCCAGCCGAACAGGGGCCGGACAAGAGACCCAGTACTTC. This encodes CASRTGAGQETQYF.

This clonotype has a count of ten or more. The chain uses TRBV6-6 and TRBJ2-1, with 11 bases lining up with TRBD2. This CDR3 comprises 16 residues. The germline CDR1 and CDR2 sequences are MNHNY and SVGAGI (reference sequence). Trimming took 2 bases from V and 3 from J; bases not matched to a gene: 3. The CDR3 nucleotides read TGTGCCAGCAGTTACCCCGGGACTAGCGGCTACAATGAGCAGTTCTTC. Protein: CASSYPGTSGYNEQFF.

This clonotype has only a few counts. The gene calls are TRBV20-1 and TRBJ2-1, with TRBD2 identical over 9 bases. V shed 3 bases, J shed 2 bases, and the junction held 2 bases outside the gene matches. Germline values: CDR1 DFQATT, CDR2 SNEGSKA (reference sequence). CDR3 length: 14 residues. The CDR3 DNA sequence: TGCAGTGCTAGGGGACTAGCCCCCTACAATGAGCAGTTCTTC. It yields the protein CSARGLAPYNEQFF.

This clonotype was detected a few times. The chain recombines TRBV4-1 with TRBJ1-1; D might be TRBD1 (6 bases). Trimming took 1 base from V and 3 from J, leaving 9 bases between them. CDR3 length equals 14 residues. Per the germline V gene, CDR1 is MGHRA and CDR2 is YSYEKL. The CDR3 loop reads CASSQGHRDTEAFF. In DNA form, the CDR3 reads TGCGCCAGCAGCCAAGGTCACAGGGACACTGAAGCTTTCTTT.